This T cell receptor beta chain was profiled in a study of OX40 agonist ivuxolimab in advanced cancers. This CDR3 has 11 amino acids. Germline V gives CDR1 MNHEY, CDR2 SVGAGI. Comment on this clone: Germline is not matched at one junction end, which may reflect a read error.

Some clones are missing from TCRdb's copy, which holds only in-frame ones; the method was immunoSEQ multiplex PCR. The table includes approximately 21,000 clones, approximately 82% detected once. The clonotype was recovered from an adult with an advanced solid tumor such as melanoma, head and neck, liver or kidney cancer. The specimen comprised CD4+ or CD8+ T cells sorted from blood, sampled in a trial of the OX40 agonist ivuxolimab. V gene TRBV6-5 combines with J gene TRBJ2-7; D unresolved. The CDR3, as DNA: TGTGCCAGCGGTTACGGATACGAGCAGTACTTC. Protein product: CASGYGYEQYF.